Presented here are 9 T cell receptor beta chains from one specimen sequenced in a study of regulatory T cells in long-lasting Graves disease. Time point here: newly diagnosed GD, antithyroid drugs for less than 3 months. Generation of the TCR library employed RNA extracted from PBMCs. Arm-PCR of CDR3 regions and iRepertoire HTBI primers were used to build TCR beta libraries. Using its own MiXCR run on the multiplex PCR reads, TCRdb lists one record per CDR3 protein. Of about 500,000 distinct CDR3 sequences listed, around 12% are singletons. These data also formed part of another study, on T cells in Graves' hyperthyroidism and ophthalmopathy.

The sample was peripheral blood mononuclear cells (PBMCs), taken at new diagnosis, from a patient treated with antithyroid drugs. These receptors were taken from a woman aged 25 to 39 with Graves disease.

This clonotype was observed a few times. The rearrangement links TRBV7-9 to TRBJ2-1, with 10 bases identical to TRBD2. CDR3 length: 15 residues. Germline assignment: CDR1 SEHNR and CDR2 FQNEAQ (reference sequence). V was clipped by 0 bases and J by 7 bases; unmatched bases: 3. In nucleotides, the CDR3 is TGTGCCAGCAGCTTAGCGGGACTAGCGCGTAATGAGCAGTTCTTC. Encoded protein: CASSLAGLARNEQFF.

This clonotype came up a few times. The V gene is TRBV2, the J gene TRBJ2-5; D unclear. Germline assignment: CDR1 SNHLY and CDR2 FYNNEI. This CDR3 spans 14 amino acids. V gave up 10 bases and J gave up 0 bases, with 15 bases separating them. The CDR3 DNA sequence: TGTGCCATCACGTCGTACTTGTACCAAGAGACCCAGTACTTC. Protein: CAITSYLYQETQYF.

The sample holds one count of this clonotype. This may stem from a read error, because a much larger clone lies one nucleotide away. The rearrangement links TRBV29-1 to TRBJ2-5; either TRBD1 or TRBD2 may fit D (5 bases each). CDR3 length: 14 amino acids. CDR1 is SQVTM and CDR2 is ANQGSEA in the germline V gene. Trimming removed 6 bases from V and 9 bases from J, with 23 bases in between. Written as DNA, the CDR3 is TGCAGCGTAGTTTTCCGGGACGCCCATGTGGCCCAGTACTTC. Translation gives CSVVFRDAHVAQYF.

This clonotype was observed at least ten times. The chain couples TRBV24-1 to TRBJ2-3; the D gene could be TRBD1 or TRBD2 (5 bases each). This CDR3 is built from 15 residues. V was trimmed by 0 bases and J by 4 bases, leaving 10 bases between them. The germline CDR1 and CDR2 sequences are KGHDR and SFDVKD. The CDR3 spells CATSDLLRGADTQYF. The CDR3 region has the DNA TGTGCCACCAGTGATTTGCTCCGAGGGGCAGATACGCAGTATTTT.

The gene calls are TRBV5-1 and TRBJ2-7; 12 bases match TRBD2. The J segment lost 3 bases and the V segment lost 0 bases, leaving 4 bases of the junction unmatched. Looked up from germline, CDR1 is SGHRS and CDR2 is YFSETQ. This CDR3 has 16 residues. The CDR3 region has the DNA TGCGCCAGCAGCTTGGGAAAGGGACTAGCGGGCTACGAGCAGTACTTC. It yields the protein CASSLGKGLAGYEQYF.

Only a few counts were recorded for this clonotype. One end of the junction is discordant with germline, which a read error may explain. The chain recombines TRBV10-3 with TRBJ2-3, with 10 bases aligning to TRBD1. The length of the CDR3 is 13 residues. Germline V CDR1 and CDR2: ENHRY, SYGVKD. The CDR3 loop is CAISATGGAGTFF. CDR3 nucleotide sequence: TGTGCCATCAGCGCGACAGGGGGCGCAGGGACTTTCTTT.

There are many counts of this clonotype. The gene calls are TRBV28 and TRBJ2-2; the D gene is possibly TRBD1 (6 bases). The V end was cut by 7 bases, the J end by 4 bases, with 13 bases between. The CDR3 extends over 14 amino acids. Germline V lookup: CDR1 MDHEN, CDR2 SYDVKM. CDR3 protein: CASTESGATGELFF. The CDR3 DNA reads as TGTGCCAGCACCGAATCAGGGGCCACCGGGGAGCTGTTTTTT.

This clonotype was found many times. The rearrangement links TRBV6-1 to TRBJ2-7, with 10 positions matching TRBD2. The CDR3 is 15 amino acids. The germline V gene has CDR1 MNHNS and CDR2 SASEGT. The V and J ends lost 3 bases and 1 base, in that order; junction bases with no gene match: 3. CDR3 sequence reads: CASSEYSGRSYEQYF. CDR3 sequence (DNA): TGTGCCAGCAGTGAGTATAGCGGGAGGTCCTACGAGCAGTACTTC.

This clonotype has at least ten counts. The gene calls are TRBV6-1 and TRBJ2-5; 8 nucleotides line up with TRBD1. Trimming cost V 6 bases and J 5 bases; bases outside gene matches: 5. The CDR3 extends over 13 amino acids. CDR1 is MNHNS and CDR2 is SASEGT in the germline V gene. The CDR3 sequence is CASRLTGEETQYF. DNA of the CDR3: TGTGCCAGCAGACTGACAGGGGAGGAGACCCAGTACTTC.